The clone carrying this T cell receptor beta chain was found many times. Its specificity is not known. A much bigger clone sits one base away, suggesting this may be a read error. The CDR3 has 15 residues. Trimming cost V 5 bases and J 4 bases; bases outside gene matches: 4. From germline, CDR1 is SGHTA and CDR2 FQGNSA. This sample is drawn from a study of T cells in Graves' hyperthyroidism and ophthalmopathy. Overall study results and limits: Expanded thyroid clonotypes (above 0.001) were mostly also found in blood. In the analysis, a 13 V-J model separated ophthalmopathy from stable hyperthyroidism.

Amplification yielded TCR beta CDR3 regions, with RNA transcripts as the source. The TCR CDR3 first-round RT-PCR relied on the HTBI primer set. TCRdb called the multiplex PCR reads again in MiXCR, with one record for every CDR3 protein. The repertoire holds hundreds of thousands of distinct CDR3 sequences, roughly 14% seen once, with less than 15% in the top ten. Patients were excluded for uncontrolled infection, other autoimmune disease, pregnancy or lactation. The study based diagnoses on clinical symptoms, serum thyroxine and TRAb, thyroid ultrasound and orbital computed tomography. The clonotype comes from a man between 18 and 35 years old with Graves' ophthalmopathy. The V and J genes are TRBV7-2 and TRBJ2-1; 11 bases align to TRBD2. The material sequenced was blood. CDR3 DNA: TGTGCCAGCAGCCTGACTAGCGGGGAGTACAATGAGCAGTTCTTC. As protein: CASSLTSGEYNEQFF.